This paragraph reports one T cell receptor beta chain. The data belong to a study of control samples from healthy donors and cancer patients. Sequencing used immunoSEQ multiplex PCR; TCRdb keeps in-frame clones, though not all of them. Counted here are tens of thousands of clones, less than 95% occurring once; the ten biggest clones make up around 0.9%. The CDR3 consists of 12 residues. The germline V gene has CDR1 KGHDR and CDR2 SFDVKD. The V end was cut by 2 bases, the J end by 8 bases, with 8 bases between. The chain links TRBV24-1 to TRBJ1-2; D gene uncertain. The source material was PBMCs. The sequence came from a young man with colorectal cancer. CDR3 region: CATSDSTLGYTF. The CDR3 DNA reads TGTGCCACCAGTGATTCGACATTGGGCTACACCTTC.